The 8 T cell receptor beta chains in this list originate from one sample, sequenced in a study of spatial heterogeneity in lung cancer. Study observations and caveats: Expanded alpha and beta TCR counts within tumors tracked tumor mutation counts.

Antigens for these TCRs are unknown. Time point here: sample taken at primary tumor resection. TCRdb reprocessed the 5' RACE reads with MiXCR, giving one entry per CDR3 protein. The data hold about 17,000 distinct CDR3 sequences, with approximately 5.8% observed a single time. The sample here was lung tumor tissue, taken at surgery. These receptors originate from a male donor with early-stage non-small cell lung cancer.

In its sample, this clonotype was seen many times. This chain uses TRBV29-1 with TRBJ1-5; 7 bases match TRBD1. CDR3 length: 14 amino acids. J was trimmed by 3 bases and V by 4 bases; bases with no gene match: 6. The V gene's germline CDR1 is SQVTM and CDR2 ANQGSEA. The CDR3 region has the DNA TGCAGCGTTGGGGGGGACAGCCACAATCAGCCCCAGCATTTT. It codes for CSVGGDSHNQPQHF.

This clonotype appeared many times. The chain links TRBV6-6 to TRBJ1-2, with D uncertain. Germline CDR1 MNHNY, CDR2 SVGAGI (reference sequence). This CDR3 is built from 14 residues. V was clipped by 5 bases and J by 3 bases, with 13 bases between them. CDR3: CASSGSAGYYGYTF. For the CDR3, the DNA is TGTGCCAGCAGTGGGTCGGCAGGCTACTATGGCTACACCTTC.

In this sample, this clonotype turned up many times. This chain uses TRBV28 with TRBJ2-7; no clear D. The V and J ends lost 4 bases and 6 bases respectively, with 13 bases between them. CDR1 is MDHEN and CDR2 is SYDVKM in the germline V gene. The CDR3 totals 13 residues. CDR3 in amino acids: CASSSGGPREQYF. The CDR3 DNA reads as TGTGCCAGCAGTTCAGGCGGCCCGCGCGAGCAGTACTTC.

This rearrangement joins TRBV7-9 to TRBJ1-2; tentatively, D is TRBD1 (5 bases). V lost 1 base to trimming and J lost 0 bases, with 18 bases between them. The CDR3 runs 18 residues. Looked up from germline, CDR1 is SEHNR and CDR2 is FQNEAQ (reference sequence). The CDR3: CASSLVLGLVQANYGYTF. CDR3 sequence (DNA): TGTGCCAGCAGCTTAGTGTTGGGTCTTGTACAGGCTAACTATGGCTACACCTTC. Full variable domain (outside the CDR3, taken from reference TRBV7-9 and TRBJ1-2): DTGVSQNPRHKITKRGQNVTFRCDPISEHNRLYWYRQTLGQGPEFLTYFQNEAQLEKSRLLSDRFSAERPKGSFSTLEIQRTEQGDSAMYLCASSLVLGLVQANYGYTFGSGTRLTVV.

This clonotype appeared many times. The rearrangement links TRBV9 to TRBJ1-2; tentatively, D is TRBD1 (5 bases). Germline V lookup: CDR1 SGDLS, CDR2 YYNGEE. V dropped 0 bases and J dropped 8 bases, with 8 bases sitting between them. The CDR3 runs to 12 residues. CDR3: CASSVAGLGYTF. Written as DNA, the CDR3 is TGTGCCAGCAGCGTAGCAGGGCTGGGCTACACCTTC.

This clonotype was counted many times. The gene calls are TRBV14 and TRBJ2-7; 8 bases match TRBD2. This CDR3 comprises 14 residues. The germline gives CDR1 SGHDN, CDR2 FVKESK. J was trimmed by 4 bases and V by 3 bases; bases with no gene match: 5. The CDR3 reads CASSQALAGYEQYF. The DNA for the CDR3 is TGTGCCAGCAGCCAGGCGCTAGCGGGTTACGAGCAGTACTTC.

This clonotype was recorded many times. The rearrangement joins TRBV29-1 to TRBJ2-7; TRBD1 matches 7 bases. CDR3 size: 15 residues. CDR1 and CDR2 from the germline V gene are SQVTM and ANQGSEA. With V trimmed by 1 base and J by 0 bases, 6 bases remained unmatched. This CDR3 is CSVEGGTVPSYEQYF. CDR3 in DNA: TGCAGCGTTGAAGGTGGGACAGTCCCCTCCTACGAGCAGTACTTC.

At least ten counts were recorded for this clonotype. The chain carries TRBV10-3 and TRBJ2-3, with a possible D match to TRBD2 (6 bases). Deletions cut 5 bases from V and 1 base from J, with 10 bases between. The CDR3 has 14 residues. Per germline, CDR1 ENHRY and CDR2 SYGVKD. CDR3 in DNA: TGTGCCATCAGTAGGGAGGTAGGCACAGATACGCAGTATTTT. Amino acids: CAISREVGTDTQYF.